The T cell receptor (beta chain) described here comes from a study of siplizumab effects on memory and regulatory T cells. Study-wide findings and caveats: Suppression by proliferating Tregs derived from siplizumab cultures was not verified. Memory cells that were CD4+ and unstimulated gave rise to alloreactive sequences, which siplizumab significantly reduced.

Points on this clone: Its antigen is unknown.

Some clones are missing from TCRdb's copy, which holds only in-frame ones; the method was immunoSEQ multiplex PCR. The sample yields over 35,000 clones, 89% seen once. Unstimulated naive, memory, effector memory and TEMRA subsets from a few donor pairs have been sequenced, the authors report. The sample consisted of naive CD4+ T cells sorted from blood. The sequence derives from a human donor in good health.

The CDR3 is CASQRTSGATQYF. CDR3 DNA sequence: TGTGCCAGCCAACGGACTAGCGGGGCTACGCAGTATTTT. The chain uses TRBV19 and TRBJ2-3; 12 bases are shared with TRBD2. Germline CDR1 is LNHDA and CDR2 is SQIVND (reference sequence). This CDR3 comprises 13 residues. V was clipped by 9 bases and J by 8 bases; unmatched bases: 6.